The sequence of this T cell receptor (beta chain) was determined in a study of blood T cell repertoires in COVID-19. As for the study in general: T cells, B-cell-depleted T cells, or PBMCs supplied cDNA or gDNA.

The V and J ends lost 2 bases and 0 bases, in that order; junction bases with no gene match: 4. The germline V gene has CDR1 SQVTM and CDR2 ANQGSEA. CDR3 length: 14 amino acids. Per the original data handling: How many nucleated cells were present was estimated from reference gene primer amplification. Repertoires were generated with immunoSEQ multiplex PCR, while TCRdb's copy carries only in-frame clones and drops some. V and J calls plus clone size are reproduced from that table; the DNA served to infer D and trimming. The data hold about 270,000 clones, with roughly nine tenths observed a single time. Patients from Seattle were sampled longitudinally, starting during active infection.

The sequence came from a woman in her twenties or thirties with COVID-19, enrolled during active disease. The genes are TRBV29-1 and TRBJ2-7; 7 nucleotides match TRBD1. Sequencing was performed on peripheral blood. The CDR3 nucleotides are TGCAGCGTTGAAAGCAGGGGGAGCTCCTACGAGCAGTACTTC. Its protein is CSVESRGSSYEQYF.